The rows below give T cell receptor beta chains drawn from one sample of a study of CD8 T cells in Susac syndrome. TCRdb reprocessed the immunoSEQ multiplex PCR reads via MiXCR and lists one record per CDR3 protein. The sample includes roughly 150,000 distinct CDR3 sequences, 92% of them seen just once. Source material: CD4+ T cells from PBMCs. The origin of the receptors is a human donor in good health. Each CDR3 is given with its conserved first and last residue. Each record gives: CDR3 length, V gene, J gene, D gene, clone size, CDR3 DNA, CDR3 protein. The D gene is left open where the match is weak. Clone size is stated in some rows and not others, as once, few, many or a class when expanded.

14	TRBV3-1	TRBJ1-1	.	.	TGTGCCAGCAGCCAAGGGAGCCCAGGAGTTGAAGCTTTCTTT	CASSQGSPGVEAFF
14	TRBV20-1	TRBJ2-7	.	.	TGCAGTGCTAGAGATGCCGGGGCCCCCTACGAGCAGTACTTC	CSARDAGAPYEQYF
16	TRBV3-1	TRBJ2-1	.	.	TGTGCCAGCAGATCAACCTCTAGCGCGAACTACAATGAGCAGTTCTTC	CASRSTSSANYNEQFF
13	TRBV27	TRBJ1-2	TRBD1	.	TGTGCCACCGGACAGGGACCTAACTATGGCTACACCTTC	CATGQGPNYGYTF
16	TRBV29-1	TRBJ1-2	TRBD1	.	TGCAGCGTTGCCCCCTCTCCTAATACAGGGGACGGTGGCTACACCTTC	CSVAPSPNTGDGGYTF
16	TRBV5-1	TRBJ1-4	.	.	TGCGCCAGCAGCTTGGCCAAAACCGGGACGGCTCAGAAACTGTTTTTT	CASSLAKTGTAQKLFF
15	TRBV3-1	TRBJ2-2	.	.	TGTGCCAGCAGACCGAGGGGCACCAACACCGGGGAGCTGTTTTTT	CASRPRGTNTGELFF
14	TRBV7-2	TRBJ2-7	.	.	TGTGCCAGCAGCTCCCCGGATGGTTTCTACGAGCAGTACTTC	CASSSPDGFYEQYF
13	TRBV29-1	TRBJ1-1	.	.	TGCAGCGTTAGAGGGCCCGTGAACACTGAAGCTTTCTTT	CSVRGPVNTEAFF
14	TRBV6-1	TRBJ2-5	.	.	TGTGCCAGCAGTGAAGGAGGAGGGTGGGAGACCCAGTACTTC	CASSEGGGWETQYF
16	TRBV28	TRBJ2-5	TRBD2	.	TGTGCCAGCACCCTCCCCCGACTAGCGGAGCAAGAGACCCAGTACTTC	CASTLPRLAEQETQYF
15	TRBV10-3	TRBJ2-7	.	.	TGTGCCATCAGTGAGTCGGCAGGGGCCGGCTACGAGCAGTACTTC	CAISESAGAGYEQYF
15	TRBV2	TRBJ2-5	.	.	TGTGCCAGCTCCGACGGGGCAGGGGGGAAAGAGACCCAGTACTTC	CASSDGAGGKETQYF
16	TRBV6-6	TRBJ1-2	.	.	TGTGCCAGCTCTTTCCCTGCGCGGGCCCGGGTCTATGGCTACACCTTC	CASSFPARARVYGYTF
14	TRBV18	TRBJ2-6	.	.	TGTGCCAGCTCACCCCCCTCTGGGGCCAACGTCCTGACTTTC	CASSPPSGANVLTF
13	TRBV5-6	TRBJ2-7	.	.	TGTGCCAGCAGCTTGGGCCAAATCTACGAGCAGTACTTC	CASSLGQIYEQYF
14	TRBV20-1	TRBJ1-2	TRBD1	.	TGCAGTGCTAGTGGGGACAGAATTAACTATGGCTACACCTTC	CSASGDRINYGYTF
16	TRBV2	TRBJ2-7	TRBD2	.	TGTGCCAGCAGTCCTTCTAGCGGGGGGAGGTTGAGAGAGCAGTACTTC	CASSPSSGGRLREQYF
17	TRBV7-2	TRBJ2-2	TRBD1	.	TGTGCCAGCAGCTTAGCGCGCGACAGGGGGATGTCCGGGGAGCTGTTTTTT	CASSLARDRGMSGELFF
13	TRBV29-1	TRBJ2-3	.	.	TGCAGCGTTGAAGGAGGACTGGAGGATACGCAGTATTTT	CSVEGGLEDTQYF
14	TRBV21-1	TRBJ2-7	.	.	TGTGCCAGCATCACTACAGGGCGCTCCTACGAGCAGTACTTC	CASITTGRSYEQYF
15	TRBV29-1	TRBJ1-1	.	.	TGCAGCGTTGAAGATTTATTCCCGATCCCGCGCAGCGCTTTCTTT	CSVEDLFPIPRSAFF
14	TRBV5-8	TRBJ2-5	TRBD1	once	TGTGCCAGTCTGGACAGGGGCTTCCAAGAGACCCAGTACTTC	CASLDRGFQETQYF
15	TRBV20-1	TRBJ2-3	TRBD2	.	TGCAGTGCTAGAGGCTTAGCGGGGGGTACAGATACGCAGTATTTT	CSARGLAGGTDTQYF
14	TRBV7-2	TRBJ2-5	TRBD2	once	TGTGCCAGCAGCTTTAGCGGGACGCAAGAGACCCAGTACTTC	CASSFSGTQETQYF
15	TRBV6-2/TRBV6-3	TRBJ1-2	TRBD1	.	TGTGCCAGCAGCCAACCGAGGACAGGGTCGCGGGGCTACACCTTC	CASSQPRTGSRGYTF
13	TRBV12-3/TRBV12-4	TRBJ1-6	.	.	TGTGCCAGCAGTTTATTCGATAATTCACCCCTCCACTTT	CASSLFDNSPLHF
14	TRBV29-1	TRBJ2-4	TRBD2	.	TGCAGCGTTTCGGGCGCCGGGGGGAAAAACATTCAGTACTTC	CSVSGAGGKNIQYF
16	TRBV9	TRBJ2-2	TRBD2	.	TGTGCCAGCAGCGTAGGAGCGGGGGGGGCCACCGGGGAGCTGTTTTTT	CASSVGAGGATGELFF
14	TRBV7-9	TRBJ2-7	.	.	TGTGCCACCGACTTCACAGACACAGGGACCGAGCAGTACTTC	CATDFTDTGTEQYF
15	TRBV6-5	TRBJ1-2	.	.	TGTGCCAGCAGCCCACCGGGACCGGCGATTTATGGCTACACCTTC	CASSPPGPAIYGYTF
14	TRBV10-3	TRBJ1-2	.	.	TGTGCCATCAGTGAGTCGAGAGGGTCCCATGGCTACACCTTC	CAISESRGSHGYTF
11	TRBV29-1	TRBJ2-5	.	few	TGCAGCGTTGACGAGGGGGAGACCCAGTACTTC	CSVDEGETQYF
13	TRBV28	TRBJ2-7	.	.	TGTGCCACCCGAATACTGGACAGAGGCGAGCAGTACTTC	CATRILDRGEQYF
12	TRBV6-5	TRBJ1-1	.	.	TGTGCCAGCACAAACGGGGGGACGGGAGCTTTCTTT	CASTNGGTGAFF
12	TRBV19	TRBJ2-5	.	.	TGTGCCAGTAGTATAGCTCAAGAGACCCAGTACTTC	CASSIAQETQYF
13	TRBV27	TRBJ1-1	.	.	TGTGCCAGCCTGAGCAGGGGAGACACTGAAGCTTTCTTT	CASLSRGDTEAFF
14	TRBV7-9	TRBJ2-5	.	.	TGTGCCAGCAGCCTGCGGACCGGGGTGGAGACCCAGTACTTC	CASSLRTGVETQYF
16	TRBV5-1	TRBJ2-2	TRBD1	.	TGCGCCAGCAGCTTGGCCGGGACAGGGCACACCGGGGAGCTGTTTTTT	CASSLAGTGHTGELFF
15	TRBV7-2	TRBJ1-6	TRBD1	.	TGTGCCAGCAGCTTATCACAGGGGGCCAATTCACCCCTCCACTTT	CASSLSQGANSPLHF
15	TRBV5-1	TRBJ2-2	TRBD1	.	TGCGCCAGCAGCCCGGACAGGGGGCATATCGGGGAGCTGTTTTTT	CASSPDRGHIGELFF
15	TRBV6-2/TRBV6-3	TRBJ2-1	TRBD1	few	TGTGCCAGCAGTACCCGGGACAGGGGTTACAATGAGCAGTTCTTC	CASSTRDRGYNEQFF
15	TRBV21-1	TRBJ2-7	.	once	TGTGCCAGCAGCACAACTGGGACTGTTGAAAACGAGCAGTACTTC	CASSTTGTVENEQYF
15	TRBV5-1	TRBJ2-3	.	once	TGCGCCAGCAGTCGACTTGGCCAGGTAACAGATACGCAGTATTTT	CASSRLGQVTDTQYF
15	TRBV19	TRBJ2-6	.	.	TGTGCCAGTAGTATAATTGTCTCTGGGGCCAACGTCCTGACTTTC	CASSIIVSGANVLTF
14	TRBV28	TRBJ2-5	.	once	TGTGCCAGCAGCACGATGAGGAACCAAGAGACCCAGTACTTC	CASSTMRNQETQYF
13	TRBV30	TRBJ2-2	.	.	TGTGCCTGGAACTACCCGAACACCGGGGAGCTGTTTTTT	CAWNYPNTGELFF
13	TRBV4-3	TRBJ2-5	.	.	TGCGCCAGCAGCCAAGACTTCCAAGAGACCCAGTACTTC	CASSQDFQETQYF
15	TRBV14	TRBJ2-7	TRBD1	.	TGTGCCAGCAGCCAGCCGCGACAGGGGTCGCGCGAGCAGTACTTC	CASSQPRQGSREQYF
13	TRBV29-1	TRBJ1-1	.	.	TGCAGCGTTCCGGACTTTCCGAACACTGAAGCTTTCTTT	CSVPDFPNTEAFF
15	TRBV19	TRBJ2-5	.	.	TGTGCCAGTAGTATAGGGGGGGCCCCACAAGAGACCCAGTACTTC	CASSIGGAPQETQYF
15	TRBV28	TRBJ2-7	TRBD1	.	TGTGCCAGCAGCTCTCCGACAGGGGGGACCTACGAGCAGTACTTC	CASSSPTGGTYEQYF
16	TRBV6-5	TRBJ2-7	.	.	TGTGCCAGCAGTTACTCGAGCCCGGGAAGGGGCTACGAGCAGTACTTC	CASSYSSPGRGYEQYF
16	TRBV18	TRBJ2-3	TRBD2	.	TGTGCCAGCTCACTTACTAGCGGGAGGAGCACAGATACGCAGTATTTT	CASSLTSGRSTDTQYF
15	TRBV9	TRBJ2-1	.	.	TGTGCCAGCAGCGTAGGCATTCACGGAGGCAATGAGCAGTTCTTC	CASSVGIHGGNEQFF
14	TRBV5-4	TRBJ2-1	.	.	TGTGCCAGCAGCTTCCGGGACGGCTACAATGAGCAGTTCTTC	CASSFRDGYNEQFF
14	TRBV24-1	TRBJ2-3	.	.	TGTGCCACCAGTGGGGACTCCTCCCAAGATACGCAGTATTTT	CATSGDSSQDTQYF
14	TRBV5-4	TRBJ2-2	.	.	TGTGCCAGCAGCGCCCAGGGTGAACCCGGGGAGCTGTTTTTT	CASSAQGEPGELFF
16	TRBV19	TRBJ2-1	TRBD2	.	TGTGCCAGTAGTATGTTTGGGGTAGCGGGAGCTTGGGAGCAGTTCTTC	CASSMFGVAGAWEQFF
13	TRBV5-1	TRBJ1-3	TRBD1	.	TGCGCCAGCAGCCCAGGGGGAGGAAACACCATATATTTT	CASSPGGGNTIYF